Listed below are T cell receptor beta chains from one sample, sequenced in a study of Ad26.COV2.S vaccination and SARS-CoV-2 variants. Profiled with immunoSEQ multiplex PCR; TCRdb holds only in-frame clones, not every one. The sample lists hundreds of thousands of clones; about 89% were seen once. This specimen was peripheral blood, taken in a trial of Ad26.COV2.S vaccine versus placebo. These receptors originate from a person between 18 and 65 years old who received the Ad26.COV2.S COVID-19 vaccine or a placebo. Each CDR3 is given with its conserved first and last residue. A D gene is named only where the DNA matches it firmly. Part of the rows lack a size; the others show once, few, many or a class for expanded clones.

J gene,D gene,V gene,clone size,CDR3 DNA,CDR3 protein
TRBJ2-1,-,TRBV29-1,-,TGCAGCGTTGGACAGTTTAACGCTCGGAATGAGCAGTTCTTC,CSVGQFNARNEQFF
TRBJ2-3,-,TRBV5-4,-,TGTGCCAGCAGCGATGACAGAAGGGATACGCAGTATTTT,CASSDDRRDTQYF
TRBJ2-7,TRBD2,TRBV4-1,-,TGCGCCAGCAGCCTACGACTAGCGGGGCCCTACGAGCAGTACTTC,CASSLRLAGPYEQYF
TRBJ1-2,-,TRBV7-3,-,TGTGCCAGCAGCCACCCCGGGCAGGCTCGATCGCACACCTTC,CASSHPGQARSHTF
TRBJ1-1,-,TRBV30,-,TGTGCCTCCGGGGGCACGAACACTGAAGCTTTCTTT,CASGGTNTEAFF
TRBJ2-2,-,TRBV5-1,few,TGCGCCAGCAGCCAGACAGGCACCGGGGAGCTGTTTTTT,CASSQTGTGELFF
TRBJ1-3,TRBD1,TRBV19,-,TGTGCCAGTAGTACCCGGACAGGACACTCTGGAAACACCATATATTTT,CASSTRTGHSGNTIYF
TRBJ2-3,TRBD2,TRBV7-2,-,TGTGCCAGCAGCCTTACTAGCGGGAGGACAGATACGCAGTATTTT,CASSLTSGRTDTQYF
TRBJ1-5,-,TRBV30,-,TGTGCCTGGACCCAACTCGTTAGCAATCAGCCCCAGCATTTT,CAWTQLVSNQPQHF
TRBJ2-2,TRBD2,TRBV7-2,-,TGTGCCAGCAGCACAACCCCCTTCCCGGGACTAACGAACACCGGGGAGCTGTTTTTT,CASSTTPFPGLTNTGELFF
TRBJ2-1,-,TRBV13,once,TGTGCCAGCAGCTTAGATATTGGAGAAGATGAGCAGTTCTTC,CASSLDIGEDEQFF
TRBJ2-2,TRBD2,TRBV5-6,-,TGTGCCAGCAGCTTGGGAGCGGGGCTGGACACCGGGGAGCTGTTTTTT,CASSLGAGLDTGELFF
TRBJ1-2,-,TRBV5-6,-,TGTGCCAGCAGCTTGCGGGACGCCATGTCCTATGGCTACACCTTC,CASSLRDAMSYGYTF
TRBJ1-1,-,TRBV6-5,-,TGTGCCAGCAGTTACTCGTGGCAGATGAACACTGAAGCTTTCTTT,CASSYSWQMNTEAFF
TRBJ1-3,TRBD1,TRBV14,-,TGTGCCAGCAGCCAAGAATTTGGAGACAGGGGGAATATCGGAAACACCATATATTTT,CASSQEFGDRGNIGNTIYF
TRBJ2-6,-,TRBV19,-,TGTGCCAGTAGTAGAGGTTGGGGGGCTGGGGCCAACGTCCTGACTTTC,CASSRGWGAGANVLTF
TRBJ2-3,-,TRBV11-2,-,TGTGCCAGCAGCCAAGCATGGGACCCCACAGATACGCAGTATTTT,CASSQAWDPTDTQYF
TRBJ1-2,TRBD1,TRBV27,-,TGTGCCAGCAGTGTGACAGGGGGCAGCTATGGCTACACCTTC,CASSVTGGSYGYTF
TRBJ1-6,-,TRBV4-2,-,TGTGCCAGCAGCCAAGGACTTAATTCACCCCTCCACTTT,CASSQGLNSPLHF
TRBJ1-4,TRBD1,TRBV5-1,once,TGCGCCAGCAGCTTGGGAGCGCAGGGGGCTAATGAAAAACTGTTTTTT,CASSLGAQGANEKLFF
TRBJ2-6,-,TRBV19,-,TGTGCCAGTAGTATAACCAGGGGTAGATCTGGGGCCAACGTCCTGACTTTC,CASSITRGRSGANVLTF
TRBJ1-2,TRBD1,TRBV5-5,-,TGTGCCAGCAGCATGAACCGGGACAGGGAGATTATCTATGGCTACACCTTC,CASSMNRDREIIYGYTF
TRBJ1-3,-,TRBV4-2,-,TGTGCCAGCAGCCAAGTTTTGGACAGTAGGAACTCTGGAAACACCATATATTTT,CASSQVLDSRNSGNTIYF